The rows below give T cell receptor beta chains drawn from one sample of a study of blood T cells in healthy people across ages. TCRdb ran MiXCR on the 5' RACE reads and lists one entry per CDR3 protein. The sample yields roughly 1.4 million distinct CDR3 sequences, 45% to 70% seen once. Material: blood. The receptors were gathered from a young man in good health. Each CDR3 is given with its conserved first and last residue. Each record gives: D gene, clone size, J gene, V gene, CDR3 DNA, CDR3 protein. A D gene is named only where the DNA matches it firmly. The listing skips clone size in some rows; elsewhere it reads once, few, many or a size class.

. . TRBJ2-1 TRBV20-1 TGCAGTGCTAGAGTGGACACCCTAAACTCCTACAATGAGCAGTTCTTC CSARVDTLNSYNEQFF
. few TRBJ1-2 TRBV12-5 TGTGCTAGTGGTACCGCCGAGGGTTATGGCTACACCTTC CASGTAEGYGYTF
. few TRBJ2-5 TRBV4-3 TGCGCCAGCAGCCAAGTGTGGAGAGGGCAGGAGACCCAGTACTTC CASSQVWRGQETQYF
TRBD1 . TRBJ2-1 TRBV20-1 TGCAGTGCTAGAGATGGACAGGAGATCAACAATGAGCAGTTCTTC CSARDGQEINNEQFF
. few TRBJ2-2 TRBV12-3/TRBV12-4 TGTGCCACCCAAAGGACTAATTCGAACACCGGGGAGCTGTTTTTT CATQRTNSNTGELFF
. . TRBJ2-3 TRBV7-2 TGTGCCAGCAGCTTGGGACGGGGCGTAGATACGCAGTATTTT CASSLGRGVDTQYF
. . TRBJ2-6 TRBV12-3/TRBV12-4 TGTGCCAGCTATTTTGCGGGGGCCAACGTCCTGACTTTC CASYFAGANVLTF
. . TRBJ1-2 TRBV12-3/TRBV12-4 TGTGCCAGCAGGGCTCTGATACCAGGACAGCTCTATGGCTACACCTTC CASRALIPGQLYGYTF
. . TRBJ2-7 TRBV5-6 TGTGCCAGCAGCCCACTGCCGGGAGAGCAGTACTTC CASSPLPGEQYF
TRBD2 . TRBJ2-5 TRBV12-3/TRBV12-4 TGTGCCAGCAGCCAGGGGACTAGCGGGAGGACGGAGACCCAGTACTTC CASSQGTSGRTETQYF
TRBD1 few TRBJ1-1 TRBV6-1 TGTGCCAGCAGTATGGTGGACAGGGGGTACACTGAAGCTTTCTTT CASSMVDRGYTEAFF
. . TRBJ2-3 TRBV2 TGTGCCAGCAGCAGGGGGGTGAATACGCAGTATTTT CASSRGVNTQYF
. . TRBJ2-3 TRBV6-4 TGTGCCAGCAGTGTCTACCTACGAGATACGCAGTATTTT CASSVYLRDTQYF
. . TRBJ2-1 TRBV4-3 TGCACCAGCAGCAAAGGGGGGGGTGAGCAGTTCTTC CTSSKGGGEQFF
TRBD2 many TRBJ2-1 TRBV7-7 TGTGCCAGCAGCTCCCCTATTCAGCGGGAGACCGATGAGCAGTTCTTC CASSSPIQRETDEQFF
. . TRBJ2-1 TRBV2 TGTGCCAGCAGCCCGTGGCCCGACTACAATGAGCAGTTCTTC CASSPWPDYNEQFF
. few TRBJ1-1 TRBV10-3 TGTGCCATCACCCCGACCTATACCACTGAAGCTTTCTTT CAITPTYTTEAFF
TRBD2 . TRBJ2-3 TRBV12-3/TRBV12-4 TGTGCCAGCAGGCTTGGACTAGCGGGGGGGCAACCAGATACGCAGTATTTT CASRLGLAGGQPDTQYF
TRBD1 few TRBJ2-7 TRBV27 TGTGCCAGCAGTTCAGGACAGGTCCCCCTTTACGAGCAGTACTTC CASSSGQVPLYEQYF
. few TRBJ1-4 TRBV6-2/TRBV6-3 TGTGCCAGCAGTTTGGTCGGTGGGAATAATGAAAAACTGTTTTTT CASSLVGGNNEKLFF
. . TRBJ2-1 TRBV7-2 TGTGCCAGCAGCTTAGCGGGGGGCGTTATCGATGAGCAGTTCTTC CASSLAGGVIDEQFF
. . TRBJ1-2 TRBV4-1 TGCGCCAGCAGCCAACCTAGACAGGACTATGGCTACACCTTC CASSQPRQDYGYTF
. . TRBJ2-6 TRBV4-2 TGTGCCAGCAGCCGAGCGTATAGCGGGGACAGCGAACTCTGGGCCAACGTCCTGACTTTC CASSRAYSGDSELWANVLTF
. . TRBJ2-3 TRBV29-1 TGCAGCGTTAGAGGGGAACGTTCCTTCGATACGCAGTATTTT CSVRGERSFDTQYF
. few TRBJ2-6 TRBV10-3 TGTGCCATCAGTGAATTGGGCTCTGGGGCCAACGTCCTGACTTTC CAISELGSGANVLTF
TRBD2 . TRBJ2-1 TRBV10-3 TGTGCCATCAGTGATGGGACTAGCGGGAGCCACGACCAGTTCTTC CAISDGTSGSHDQFF
TRBD2 . TRBJ2-1 TRBV4-1 TGCGCCAGCAGCCAGACGGGACTAGACAATAAGCAGTTCTTC CASSQTGLDNKQFF
TRBD2 . TRBJ2-7 TRBV25-1 TGTGCCAGCAGTGAATGGGGAGGGAAAGGGCACGAGCAGTACTTC CASSEWGGKGHEQYF
. . TRBJ2-1 TRBV7-9 TGTGCCAGCAGCTCCCCGTCGATGCTCAGGTATGATGGGAATGAGCAGTTCTTC CASSSPSMLRYDGNEQFF
TRBD1 few TRBJ1-1 TRBV20-1 TGCAGTGCCTTCCAGGGGGCCCCCACTGAAGCTTTCTTT CSAFQGAPTEAFF
. . TRBJ2-1 TRBV2 TGTGCCAGCAGTAACGACCTGGCCCATTCCTACAATGAGCAGTTCTTC CASSNDLAHSYNEQFF
TRBD1 few TRBJ1-2 TRBV4-3 TGCGCCAGCAGCCAAGATTGGGGACAGGGTTATGGCTACACCTTC CASSQDWGQGYGYTF
. few TRBJ2-3 TRBV28 TGTGCCAGCAGTATGACAGCCAGCACAGATACGCAGTATTTT CASSMTASTDTQYF
TRBD1 . TRBJ2-7 TRBV4-1 TGCGCCAGCAGCCAAATTGACAGGGGGACCTACGAGCAGTACTTC CASSQIDRGTYEQYF
. . TRBJ2-7 TRBV21-1 TGTGCCAGCAGCTCCAGTAGGTCCGGGACAGGGGGCTGCGAGCAGTACTTC CASSSSRSGTGGCEQYF
. . TRBJ2-1 TRBV29-1 TGCAGCGTTGAATCCCCCGCCGGGTTCTTC CSVESPAGFF
TRBD2 . TRBJ2-1 TRBV30 TGTGCCTGGAGTGATAGCGGGAGGCATAATGAGCAGTTCTTC CAWSDSGRHNEQFF
. many TRBJ2-7 TRBV6-5 TGTGCCAGCAGTTATGGGCAGGGAACCTACGAGCAGTACTTC CASSYGQGTYEQYF
. . TRBJ2-6 TRBV2 TGTGCCAGCAGTGTGACAGTAGCGGGGGCCAACGTCCTGACTTTC CASSVTVAGANVLTF
TRBD1 . TRBJ2-7 TRBV4-1 TGCGCCAGCAGCCAGAGACAGGGGGAAGGCTCCTACGAGCAGTACTTC CASSQRQGEGSYEQYF